A selection of T cell receptor beta chains follows, all from one sample in a study of cytomegalovirus exposure and HLA in healthy donors. Sequencing used immunoSEQ multiplex PCR; TCRdb keeps in-frame clones, though not all of them. The repertoire holds some 150,000 clones, with 70% to 80% as singletons. Input material: PBMCs. These receptors were taken from a man aged 35-49 years in good health and CMV-seronegative. Each CDR3 is given with its conserved first and last residue. D genes are given only for firm matches. Part of the rows lack a size; the others show once, few, many or a class for expanded clones.

>TRBJ2-7|TRBD1|TRBV7-8|NA
TGTGCCAGCAGCCGAAAAACCTGGGACAGCTCCTACGAGCAGTACTTC
CASSRKTWDSSYEQYF
>TRBJ1-1|TRBD1|TRBV5-1|once
TGCGCCAGCAGCTTGGCAGGACAGGCGATGAACACTGAAGCTTTCTTT
CASSLAGQAMNTEAFF
>TRBJ2-7|TRBD2|TRBV6-6|NA
TGTGCCAGCAGACCCGCGGGAGCGAGCTCCTACGAGCAGTACTTC
CASRPAGASSYEQYF
>TRBJ1-1|NA|TRBV4-2|once
TGTGCCAGCAGCCAAGGAATCGGGGATTTGAACACTGAAGCTTTCTTT
CASSQGIGDLNTEAFF
>TRBJ2-7|NA|TRBV9|NA
TGTGCCAGCAGCGTAGTAGGCGAAGGGACATTCCACGAGCAGTACTTC
CASSVVGEGTFHEQYF
>TRBJ1-4|NA|TRBV6-1|NA
TGTGCCAGCAGTGAACCCCGGGATCCGAATGAAAAACTGTTTTTT
CASSEPRDPNEKLFF
>TRBJ2-3|NA|TRBV13|NA
TGTGCCAGCAGCTTAGGCACCGGGGTCACAGATACGCAGTATTTT
CASSLGTGVTDTQYF
>TRBJ2-3|TRBD2|TRBV4-3|NA
TGCGCCAGCAGCCAGGAGGGACTAGCGGGGGGGCCAGATACGCAGTATTTT
CASSQEGLAGGPDTQYF
>TRBJ2-5|NA|TRBV5-1|NA
TGCGCCAGCAGCCCTCGGCAGGGCGAGACCCAGTACTTC
CASSPRQGETQYF
>TRBJ2-6|TRBD1|TRBV5-1|NA
TGCGCCAGCAGTTTAAGGACAGGGGGCAGCTCTGGGGCCAACGTCCTGACTTTC
CASSLRTGGSSGANVLTF
>TRBJ1-3|NA|TRBV21-1|NA
TGTGCCAGCAGCGGACACAGGGTAGGAAACACCATATATTTT
CASSGHRVGNTIYF
>TRBJ1-1|NA|TRBV6-5|NA
TGTGCCAGCAGTTACCGGCCACGAGGTCCGAAAGCTTTCTTT
CASSYRPRGPKAFF
>TRBJ1-1|NA|TRBV19|NA
TGTGCCAGTAGTCCCCGGGACACACCGAACACTGAAGCTTTCTTT
CASSPRDTPNTEAFF
>TRBJ2-7|NA|TRBV30|NA
TGTGCCTGGAGTGTCCGGCTTGGCAGGTCTTCTGCCGAGCAGTACTTC
CAWSVRLGRSSAEQYF
>TRBJ2-7|TRBD1|TRBV6-6|once
TGTGCCAGCGGGAAAATTGGGACAGGGGAAGGCGAGCAGTACTTC
CASGKIGTGEGEQYF
>TRBJ2-1|NA|TRBV25-1|few
TGTGCCAGCTGGGGCGGTGGCTCCTACAATGAGCAGTTCTTC
CASWGGGSYNEQFF
>TRBJ2-7|TRBD1|TRBV5-1|NA
TGCGCCAGCAGCCCCACAGGGGCCGAGCAGTACTTC
CASSPTGAEQYF
>TRBJ2-2|NA|TRBV2|few
TGTGCCAGCAGTGAATTCGGAGCGGAACTAAGCCAGAACACCGGGGAGCTGTTTTTT
CASSEFGAELSQNTGELFF
>TRBJ1-5|NA|TRBV28|NA
TGTGCCAGCACCAAGAGGCAGAAGATTCAGCCCCAGCATTTT
CASTKRQKIQPQHF
>TRBJ2-7|NA|TRBV2|NA
TGTGCCAGCAGTCAGGGAAGGCTCTTCTACGAGCAGTACTTC
CASSQGRLFYEQYF
>TRBJ2-2|TRBD1|TRBV18|NA
TGTGCCAGCTCACCCGTGACAGGGGGCTCCGGGGAGCTGTTTTTT
CASSPVTGGSGELFF
>TRBJ2-7|NA|TRBV2|NA
TGTGCCAGCAGTGCAAATTCGGTAAGCGGTTACGAGCAGTACTTC
CASSANSVSGYEQYF
>TRBJ2-1|NA|TRBV6-5|once
TGTGCCAGCAGTCCAACAGCGGCCCATAATGAGCAGTTCTTC
CASSPTAAHNEQFF
>TRBJ2-1|NA|TRBV4-1|NA
TGCGCCAGCAGCCAAGACGCGAGCTCCTACAATGAGCAGTTCTTC
CASSQDASSYNEQFF
>TRBJ1-1|NA|TRBV19|NA
TGTGCCAGTAGTATCCGTAGCGGTAGTGAAGCTTTCTTT
CASSIRSGSEAFF
>TRBJ2-3|NA|TRBV11-2|few
TGTGCCAGCAGCCCCCTAGGTGGTACGCAGTATTTT
CASSPLGGTQYF
>TRBJ1-1|NA|TRBV5-6|NA
TGTGCCAGCAGCTTGGGAGGGTATGGTAGGGACACTGAAGCTTTCTTT
CASSLGGYGRDTEAFF
>TRBJ1-2|TRBD1|TRBV27|NA
TGTGCCAGCAGTCCCCGCCGGGACAGGGACTATGGCTACACCTTC
CASSPRRDRDYGYTF
>TRBJ1-1|NA|TRBV19|once
TGTGCCAGTAGTATATTGACGGGGGGTGAAGCTTTCTTT
CASSILTGGEAFF
>TRBJ2-7|TRBD1|TRBV5-5|NA
TGTGCCAGCAGCTTGGGGGGGACAGGGGTCTACGAGCAGTACTTC
CASSLGGTGVYEQYF
>TRBJ2-5|NA|TRBV6-5|once
TGTGCCAGCAGTTACTCGGGCATCCAGTACTTC
CASSYSGIQYF
>TRBJ2-4|TRBD1|TRBV10-3|once
TGTGCCATCAGTGCCCGGACAGGGGAGGTCGGGGACATTCAGTACTTC
CAISARTGEVGDIQYF
>TRBJ1-4|TRBD1|TRBV4-1|NA
TGCGCCAGCAGCCCTGGGACAGCCTTCCCAGAAAAACTGTTTTTT
CASSPGTAFPEKLFF
>TRBJ2-7|NA|TRBV14|NA
TGTGCCAGCAGCCAAACGCACAGCCTATACGAGCAGTACTTC
CASSQTHSLYEQYF
>TRBJ2-5|TRBD2|TRBV10-3|once
TGTGCCACCGAATTGGGGCTAGCGGGTGTTCAAGAGACCCAGTACTTC
CATELGLAGVQETQYF
>TRBJ1-1|NA|TRBV19|once
TGTGCCAGTAGTATGGAGGGTTCGAACACTGAAGCTTTCTTT
CASSMEGSNTEAFF
>TRBJ2-7|NA|TRBV4-2|NA
TGTGCCAGCAGCCAAGACCGGACAGTAACCTACGAGCAGTACTTC
CASSQDRTVTYEQYF
>TRBJ2-5|TRBD1|TRBV27|NA
TGTGCCAGCACCACCCATAGGGACAGCCAAGAGACCCAGTACTTC
CASTTHRDSQETQYF
>TRBJ1-1|TRBD1|TRBV5-8|NA
TGTGCCAGCAGCTTCAGGGGGCGAGGGGACACTGAAGCTTTCTTT
CASSFRGRGDTEAFF
>TRBJ1-5|TRBD1|TRBV10-3|NA
TGTGCCATCAGTGAGTCCTGGGACAGGGGAAATCAGCCCCAGCATTTT
CAISESWDRGNQPQHF
>TRBJ2-3|TRBD2|TRBV5-1|NA
TGCGCCAGCAGCTACTCCTCTAGCGGGGGGGCCGGGGATACGCAGTATTTT
CASSYSSSGGAGDTQYF
>TRBJ1-6|NA|TRBV7-2|NA
TGTGCCAGCAGCTCTCAGAAGTATAATTCACCCCTCCACTTT
CASSSQKYNSPLHF
>TRBJ2-2|TRBD1|TRBV5-6|once
TGTGCCAGCAGCCGAGGGACAGGTCTTTCCCCCGGGGAGCTGTTTTTT
CASSRGTGLSPGELFF
>TRBJ1-1|NA|TRBV6-5|few
TGTGCCAGCAGTTTCACAGGGAACACTGAAGCTTTCTTT
CASSFTGNTEAFF
>TRBJ1-2|NA|TRBV29-1|NA
TGCAGCGTTGTTTCGTCGGACAGCTTTTACTATGGCTACACCTTC
CSVVSSDSFYYGYTF
>TRBJ1-4|NA|TRBV7-9|NA
TGTGCCAGCAGCCCCTGGACTGGTGAAAAACTGTTTTTT
CASSPWTGEKLFF
>TRBJ1-1|NA|TRBV28|NA
TGTGCCAGCAGTCCAAGCAGGGGAATAGAAGCTTTCTTT
CASSPSRGIEAFF